This TCR beta chain was sequenced for a study of cytomegalovirus exposure and HLA in healthy donors. Across the study: When roughly 420 donors were genotyped, roughly four fifths of them were found to fall in the Caucasian-associated ancestry cluster.

Points from the study as a whole: Reports credit the classifier with highly specific, highly sensitive diagnosis of cytomegalovirus status.

This clone was observed a few times. Its target is unknown. 13 Jbeta primers and 60 Vbeta primers were used for the PCR. Some clones are missing from TCRdb's copy, which holds only in-frame ones; the method was immunoSEQ multiplex PCR. In the table there are under 150,000 clones, roughly 60% of which are singletons. The CDR3 is 13 amino acids. Trimming cost V 1 base and J 4 bases, with 7 bases left between them. Germline V gives CDR1 SEHNR, CDR2 FQNEAQ (reference sequence). This chain uses TRBV7-9 with TRBJ1-2; TRBD1 might be the D (6 bases). Sample: PBMCs. The receptor was derived from a woman in her forties in good health and CMV-seronegative. The CDR3 loop is CASSLGDTYGYTF. CDR3 nucleotide sequence: TGTGCCAGCAGCTTAGGGGACACCTATGGCTACACCTTC.